Detailed here is one T cell receptor (gamma chain). What it binds is unknown. This DNA translates differently at residue 9 from the TCRdb protein, which is that of a much larger clone; a read error is likely, and the protein shown is the DNA's own translation. This sample was included in a study of γδ T cells in repeated Plasmodium falciparum infection. Study summary: Malaria-naive adults were infected with P. falciparum NF54 four times over roughly 620 days. Each infection was followed by sampling at 21 days, plus baseline and some pre-infection draws.

The junction had 12 bases not matched to a gene; V was cut back by 4 bases and J by 3 bases. Germline CDR1 GITISATS, CDR2 ISYDGTV (reference sequence). The CDR3 contains 15 residues. Vgamma9/Vdelta2+ and Vdelta2-negative gammadelta T cells were flow-sorted from PBMC for bulk sequencing. Overall study findings and caveats: Donors in Mali lived in a small rural village, largely one ethnic group. Compared with Australian children, Malian Vdelta2-negative repertoires seemed more clonal, less diverse, less shared.

TCRdb fed the multiplex PCR reads into CATT to redo clone calling. The sample lists 11,000 to 15,000 gamma-chain clones; around 1.6% were seen once. This chain connects TRGV9 to TRGJ1 or TRGJ2. TCRdb supplies no J gene; here it was assigned by aligning the nucleotide sequence to germline. The source is a pool of human donors (malaria-infected and uninfected, not separated). The sample consisted of gamma-delta T cells from blood. CDR3 coding DNA: TGTGCCTTGTGGGAATATGGTGTGTTTTATTATAAGAAACTCTTT. Its translation is CALWEYGVFYYKKLF.